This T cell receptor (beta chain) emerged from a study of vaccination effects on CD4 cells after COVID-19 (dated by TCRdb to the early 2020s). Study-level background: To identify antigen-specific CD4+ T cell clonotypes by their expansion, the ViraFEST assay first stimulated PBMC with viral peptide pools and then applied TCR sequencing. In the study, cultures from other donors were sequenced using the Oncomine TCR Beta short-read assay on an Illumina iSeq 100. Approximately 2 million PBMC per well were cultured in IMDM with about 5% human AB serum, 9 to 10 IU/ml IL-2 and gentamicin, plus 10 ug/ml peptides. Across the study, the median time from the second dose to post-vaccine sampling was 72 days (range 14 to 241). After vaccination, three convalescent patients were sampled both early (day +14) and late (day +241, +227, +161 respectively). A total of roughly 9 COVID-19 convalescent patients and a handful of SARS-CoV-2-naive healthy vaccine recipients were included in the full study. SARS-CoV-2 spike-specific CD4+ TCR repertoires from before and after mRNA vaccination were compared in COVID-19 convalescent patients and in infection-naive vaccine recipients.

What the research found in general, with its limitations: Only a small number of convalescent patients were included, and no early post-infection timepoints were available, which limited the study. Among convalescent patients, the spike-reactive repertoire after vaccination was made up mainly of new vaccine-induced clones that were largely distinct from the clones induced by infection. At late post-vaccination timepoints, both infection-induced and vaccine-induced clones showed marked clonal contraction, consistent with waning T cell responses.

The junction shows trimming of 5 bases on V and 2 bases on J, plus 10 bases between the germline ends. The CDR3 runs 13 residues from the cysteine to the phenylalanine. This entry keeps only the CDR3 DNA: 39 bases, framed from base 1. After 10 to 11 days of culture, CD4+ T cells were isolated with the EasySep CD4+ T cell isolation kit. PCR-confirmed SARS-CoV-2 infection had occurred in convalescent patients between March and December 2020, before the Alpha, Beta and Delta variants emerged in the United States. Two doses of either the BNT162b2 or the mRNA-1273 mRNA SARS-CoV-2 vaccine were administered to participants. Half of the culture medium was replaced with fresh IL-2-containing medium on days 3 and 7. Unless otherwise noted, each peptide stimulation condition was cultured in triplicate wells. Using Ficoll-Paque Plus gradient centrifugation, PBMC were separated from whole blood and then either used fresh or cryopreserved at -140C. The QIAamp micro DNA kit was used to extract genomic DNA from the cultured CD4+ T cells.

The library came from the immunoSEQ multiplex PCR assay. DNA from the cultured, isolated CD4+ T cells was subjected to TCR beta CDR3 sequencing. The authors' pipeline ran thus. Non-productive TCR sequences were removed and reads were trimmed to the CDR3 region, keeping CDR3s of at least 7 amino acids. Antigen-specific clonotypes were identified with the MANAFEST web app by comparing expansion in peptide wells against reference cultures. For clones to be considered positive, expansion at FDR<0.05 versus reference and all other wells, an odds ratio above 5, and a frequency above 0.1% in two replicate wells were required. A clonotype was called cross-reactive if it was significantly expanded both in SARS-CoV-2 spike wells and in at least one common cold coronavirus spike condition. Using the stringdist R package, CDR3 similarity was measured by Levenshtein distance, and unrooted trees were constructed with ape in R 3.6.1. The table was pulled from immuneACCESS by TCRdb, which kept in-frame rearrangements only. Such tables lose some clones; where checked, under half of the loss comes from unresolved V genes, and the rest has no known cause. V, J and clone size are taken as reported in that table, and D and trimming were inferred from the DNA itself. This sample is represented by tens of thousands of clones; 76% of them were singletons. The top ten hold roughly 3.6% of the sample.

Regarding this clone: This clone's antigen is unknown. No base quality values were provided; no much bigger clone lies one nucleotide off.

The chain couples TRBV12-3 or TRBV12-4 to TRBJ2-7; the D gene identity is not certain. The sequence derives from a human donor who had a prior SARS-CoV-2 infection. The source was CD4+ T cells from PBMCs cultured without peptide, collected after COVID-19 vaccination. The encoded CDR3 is CASSPNTAYEQYF. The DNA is TGTGCCAGCAGTCCCAATACCGCCTACGAGCAGTACTTC.